The rows below give T cell receptor beta chains drawn from one sample of a study of T-cell reconstitution after alpha-beta-depleted transplantation in children. TCRdb processed the PCR reads anew with MiXCR; each CDR3 protein has one entry. Counted here are 450,000 to 700,000 distinct CDR3 sequences, over 20% occurring once; the ten biggest clones make up 30% to 45%. The starting material was PBMCs, obtained before TCRalphabeta/CD19-depleted stem cell transplant. The origin of the receptors is a boy under three years old with Wiskott-Aldrich syndrome, due to receive a stem cell transplant. Both conserved end residues are part of each CDR3. D genes are given only for firm matches. Size values are once, few and many counts, or a class for expanded clones, and some rows have none.

V	length	D	size	J	CDR3	DNA
TRBV4-2	19	-	few	TRBJ2-6	CASSRKVTRGMAGANVLTF	TGTGCCAGCAGCCGCAAGGTGACTAGAGGCATGGCTGGGGCCAACGTCCTGACTTTC
TRBV7-9	15	-	few	TRBJ1-4	CASSLVGDGKEKLFF	TGTGCCAGCAGCTTAGTGGGGGACGGAAAGGAAAAACTGTTTTTT
TRBV20-1	15	TRBD2	many	TRBJ2-7	CSARGPGLAPYEQYF	TGCAGTGCTAGAGGTCCGGGACTAGCGCCCTACGAGCAGTACTTC
TRBV24-1	15	TRBD1	-	TRBJ2-2	CATSRQGRSTGELFF	TGTGCCACCAGTCGACAGGGGAGGTCCACCGGGGAGCTGTTTTTT
TRBV5-1	15	-	-	TRBJ2-3	CASSTQGLGTDTQYF	TGCGCCAGCAGCACACAGGGCCTGGGCACAGATACGCAGTATTTT
TRBV6-1	16	-	-	TRBJ1-2	CASSRRDGTGNYGYTF	TGTGCCAGCAGTCGCCGGGACGGGACTGGTAACTATGGCTACACCTTC
TRBV29-1	13	TRBD2	-	TRBJ2-7	CSVGTSGTGEQYF	TGCAGCGTTGGGACTAGCGGGACTGGCGAGCAGTACTTC
TRBV20-1	14	-	-	TRBJ1-5	CSATRLDSNQPQHF	TGCAGTGCTACTCGATTAGATAGCAATCAGCCCCAGCATTTT
TRBV6-5	11	-	-	TRBJ2-1	CASSEGQMRFF	TGTGCCAGCAGCGAAGGACAGATGAGGTTCTTC
TRBV20-1	14	TRBD2	many	TRBJ2-1	CSARRTSGYNEQFF	TGCAGTGCTAGAAGGACTAGCGGCTACAATGAGCAGTTCTTC
TRBV7-3	17	TRBD2	few	TRBJ2-3	CASSPQGLAGVVDTQYF	TGTGCCAGCAGCCCCCAAGGACTAGCGGGAGTTGTCGATACGCAGTATTTT
TRBV12-3/TRBV12-4	13	-	few	TRBJ2-5	CASSQGIGETQYF	TGTGCCAGCAGTCAGGGTATCGGAGAGACCCAGTACTTC
TRBV20-1	13	-	few	TRBJ2-1	CSARRGQSDEQFF	TGCAGTGCTAGACGCGGTCAATCCGATGAGCAGTTCTTC
TRBV24-1	14	-	few	TRBJ1-2	CATSDSGSFYGYTF	TGTGCCACCAGTGATAGTGGCAGCTTCTATGGCTACACCTTC
TRBV5-1	13	TRBD2	few	TRBJ2-5	CASGLETQETQYF	TGCGCCAGCGGACTAGAAACCCAAGAGACCCAGTACTTC
TRBV5-1	14	TRBD2	few	TRBJ2-2	CASSLERESGELFF	TGCGCCAGCAGCTTGGAGCGGGAGAGCGGGGAGCTGTTTTTT
TRBV5-1	16	-	-	TRBJ2-4	CASSPTGTLAKNIHYF	TGCGCCAGCAGCCCTACAGGGACTTTAGCCAAAAACATTCATTACTTC
TRBV4-2	15	TRBD1	-	TRBJ2-5	CASSQATGDKETQYF	TGTGCCAGCAGCCAAGCAACAGGGGATAAAGAGACCCAGTACTTC
TRBV5-1	16	TRBD2	few	TRBJ2-1	CASSPPPAAGVNEQFF	TGCGCCAGCAGCCCCCCCCCGGCGGCGGGAGTTAATGAGCAGTTCTTC
TRBV24-1	12	-	-	TRBJ2-1	CATSDRLNEQFF	TGTGCCACCAGTGACAGGTTGAATGAGCAGTTCTTC
TRBV5-1	13	-	few	TRBJ1-2	CASSFDLPYGYTF	TGCGCCAGCAGCTTTGACCTCCCCTATGGCTACACCTTC
TRBV25-1	14	-	-	TRBJ2-3	CASSIVGATDTQYF	TGTGCCAGCAGTATAGTGGGAGCCACAGATACGCAGTATTTT
TRBV4-1	17	-	-	TRBJ1-4	CASSQDEGTGSNEKLFF	TGCGCCAGCAGCCAAGATGAAGGAACAGGGTCTAATGAAAAACTGTTTTTT
TRBV24-1	13	-	-	TRBJ2-3	CATSDGLADTQYF	TGTGCCACCAGTGATGGGCTAGCAGATACGCAGTATTTT
TRBV5-1	14	-	few	TRBJ2-1	CASSFLGRPNEQFF	TGCGCCAGCAGCTTTCTAGGAAGACCAAATGAGCAGTTCTTC
TRBV5-1	15	-	few	TRBJ2-7	CASRDSLAISYEQYF	TGCGCCAGCAGGGATTCCCTAGCGATCTCCTACGAGCAGTACTTC
TRBV12-3/TRBV12-4	17	TRBD2	few	TRBJ2-1	CASSLYRGSGSLDEQFF	TGTGCCAGCAGTTTATATCGTGGTAGCGGGAGCTTGGATGAGCAGTTCTTC
TRBV5-1	14	-	-	TRBJ2-7	CASSNDPGSYEQYF	TGCGCCAGCAGCAATGACCCTGGGTCTTACGAGCAGTACTTC
TRBV6-1	14	-	-	TRBJ2-7	CASSARTVAYEQYF	TGTGCCAGCAGTGCCCGGACGGTTGCCTACGAGCAGTACTTC
TRBV25-1	14	-	-	TRBJ2-5	CASRPSGPWETQYF	TGTGCCAGCAGACCAAGCGGGCCATGGGAGACCCAGTACTTC
TRBV7-3	16	TRBD2	-	TRBJ2-7	CASSLKRASGNYEQYF	TGTGCCAGCAGCCTAAAGCGGGCTAGCGGGAACTACGAGCAGTACTTC
TRBV27	15	-	-	TRBJ2-2	CASSSGRWNTGELFF	TGTGCCAGCAGTTCGGGACGGTGGAACACCGGGGAGCTGTTTTTT
TRBV6-1	15	-	-	TRBJ2-7	CASSLRTRGDYEQYF	TGTGCCAGCAGCCTTCGGACTAGGGGGGACTACGAGCAGTACTTC
TRBV21-1	17	-	-	TRBJ2-2	CASSIYLKRGLAGELFF	TGTGCCAGCAGCATTTACTTAAAGCGGGGATTAGCCGGGGAGCTGTTTTTT
TRBV27	14	-	-	TRBJ2-3	CASSPHLSSDTQYF	TGTGCCAGCAGTCCCCACTTATCTTCAGATACGCAGTATTTT
TRBV10-3	15	-	-	TRBJ2-1	CASVQGPSSYNEQFF	TGTGCCAGTGTACAGGGTCCGAGCTCCTACAATGAGCAGTTCTTC
TRBV20-1	13	-	few	TRBJ2-3	CSARDGLTDTQYF	TGCAGTGCTAGAGATGGCCTTACAGATACGCAGTATTTT
TRBV29-1	12	-	-	TRBJ2-3	CSDTDGTDTQYF	TGCAGCGATACCGACGGGACAGATACGCAGTATTTT
TRBV5-1	14	TRBD1	-	TRBJ2-2	CASTRDRGRGELFF	TGCGCCAGCACCCGGGACAGGGGGCGCGGGGAGCTGTTTTTT
TRBV9	17	TRBD2	-	TRBJ2-2	CASRKAGGDGGTGELFF	TGTGCCAGCAGAAAGGCGGGAGGCGATGGGGGCACCGGGGAGCTGTTTTTT
TRBV20-1	14	TRBD1	-	TRBJ2-2	CSARGQGATGELFF	TGCAGTGCTAGGGGACAGGGGGCCACCGGGGAGCTGTTTTTT
TRBV3-1	15	TRBD1	few	TRBJ2-1	CASSTRDRRNNEQFF	TGTGCCAGCAGCACCCGGGACAGGAGAAACAATGAGCAGTTCTTC
TRBV7-3	16	-	-	TRBJ2-3	CASSLYSGTSTDTQYF	TGTGCCAGCAGCTTATATAGCGGAACTAGCACAGATACGCAGTATTTT
TRBV20-1	18	-	few	TRBJ2-1	CSARVFQRRGNTYNEQFF	TGCAGTGCTAGGGTTTTTCAAAGGCGCGGGAATACCTACAATGAGCAGTTCTTC
TRBV5-1	20	TRBD1	-	TRBJ2-6	CASSIELMTGGLSGANVLTF	TGCGCCAGCAGCATAGAACTTATGACAGGGGGCCTCTCTGGGGCCAACGTCCTGACTTTC
TRBV19	13	-	-	TRBJ2-3	CASGTGVVDTQYF	TGTGCCAGTGGTACGGGAGTTGTAGATACGCAGTATTTT
TRBV20-1	15	TRBD2	-	TRBJ2-3	CSARDASGNADTQYF	TGCAGTGCTAGAGATGCTAGCGGGAATGCAGATACGCAGTATTTT
TRBV29-1	12	-	-	TRBJ2-5	CSVDGRGETQYF	TGCAGCGTTGATGGGCGTGGAGAGACCCAGTACTTC
TRBV12-3/TRBV12-4	12	-	few	TRBJ1-2	CASSLTGNGYTF	TGTGCCAGCAGTTTAACAGGGAATGGCTACACCTTC
TRBV18	14	-	many	TRBJ2-1	CASSSGTDYNEQFF	TGTGCCAGCTCGTCCGGGACGGACTACAATGAGCAGTTCTTC
TRBV7-9	13	-	-	TRBJ2-5	CASRPGYQETQYF	TGTGCCAGCAGGCCAGGGTACCAAGAGACCCAGTACTTC
TRBV5-1	14	-	-	TRBJ2-2	CASSTDPNTGELFF	TGCGCCAGCAGCACGGACCCGAACACCGGGGAGCTGTTTTTT
TRBV4-1	12	-	-	TRBJ2-1	CASSQTSVEQFF	TGCGCCAGCAGCCAAACAAGTGTGGAGCAGTTCTTC
TRBV27	16	TRBD2	-	TRBJ2-1	CASSFGRARAYNEQFF	TGTGCCAGCAGTTTTGGGAGGGCACGCGCCTACAATGAGCAGTTCTTC